Presented here are 2 T cell receptor beta chains from one specimen sequenced in a study of T cells in Graves' hyperthyroidism and ophthalmopathy. Authors of the study amplified TCR beta CDR3 regions from RNA transcripts. The HTBI set primed first-round TCR CDR3 RT-PCR. Each CDR3 protein gets one entry after TCRdb re-called the multiplex PCR reads with MiXCR. The sample records roughly 500,000 distinct CDR3 sequences, roughly 24% being singletons. Sequenced input: blood. These receptors all come from a woman between 25 and 40 years old with Graves' ophthalmopathy.

Ten or more counts support this clonotype. The chain recombines TRBV27 with TRBJ2-2; D is ambiguous. V was cut by 2 bases and J by 7 bases, with 8 bases left in between. The germline V gene has CDR1 MNHEY and CDR2 SMNVEV (reference sequence). The CDR3 spans 13 residues. CDR3 amino acids: CASSLPPGGELFF. In DNA form, the CDR3 reads TGTGCCAGCAGTTTACCTCCTGGCGGGGAGCTGTTTTTT.

This clonotype was seen repeatedly, ten times or more. The chain links TRBV4-1 to TRBJ1-1; no reliable D call. The CDR3 consists of 18 residues. The germline gives CDR1 MGHRA, CDR2 YSYEKL. V was pared by 4 bases and J by 0 bases, with 21 bases between. In DNA, the CDR3 is TGCGCCAGCAGCCCCCGTATCAGTCGCCGTAACATGAACACTGAAGCTTTCTTT. This encodes CASSPRISRRNMNTEAFF.